Below, 27 T cell receptor beta chains from the same sample are listed, as sequenced in a study of CD8 T cells in Susac syndrome. The RNA input was about 0.5 to 1 ug, and it was reverse transcribed with random hexamers. TCRdb redid the calling of the immunoSEQ multiplex PCR reads with MiXCR, one entry per CDR3 protein. In the table there are about 120,000 distinct CDR3 sequences, just under 95% of which are singletons. The sample was CD8+ T cells from PBMCs. The receptor source for this set is a human donor in good health.

J is TRBJ2-1 and V is TRBV6-1; D is unresolved. Germline CDR1 reads MNHNS; CDR2 reads SASEGT. The CDR3 covers 16 residues. V was trimmed by 5 bases and J by 0 bases, leaving 14 bases between them. The CDR3 region is CASSQLPDTSYNEQFF. The CDR3 coding sequence is TGTGCCAGCAGTCAATTACCCGACACCTCCTACAATGAGCAGTTCTTC.

The rearrangement links TRBV4-3 to TRBJ2-7, with D possibly being TRBD2 (5 bases). Trimming took off 1 base at V and 6 bases at J, with 10 bases between the two ends. The CDR3 runs to 13 residues. Germline CDR1 reads LGHNA; CDR2 reads YSLEER. CDR3 sequence reads: CASSQGEGGEQYF. The CDR3 region has the DNA TGCGCCAGCAGCCAAGGGGAAGGAGGCGAGCAGTACTTC.

This chain links TRBV15 with TRBJ2-5; D may be TRBD2 (5 bases). In germline, CDR1 is LNHNV, CDR2 YYDKDF (reference sequence). V shed 1 base and J shed 0 bases, with 15 bases lying between them. CDR3 length: 17 residues. The DNA for the CDR3 is TGTGCCACCAGCAGAGGGGCATCGAGGGCGTACCAAGAGACCCAGTACTTC. As protein: CATSRGASRAYQETQYF.

The chain employs TRBV19 and TRBJ1-5, with D maybe TRBD1 (5 bases). CDR1 and CDR2 from the germline V gene are LNHDA and SQIVND (reference sequence). V lost 2 bases to trimming and J lost 7 bases, with 18 bases between them. This CDR3 is built from 16 residues. This CDR3 is CASSILRGEIFQPQHF. CDR3 sequence (DNA): TGTGCCAGTAGTATACTCCGGGGGGAGATATTCCAGCCCCAGCATTTT.

The chain uses TRBV5-1 and TRBJ1-2, with D maybe TRBD1 (5 bases). V was shortened by 0 bases and J by 8 bases, with 23 bases between the two germline ends. The CDR3 totals 17 residues. Germline V CDR1 and CDR2: SGHRS, YFSETQ. DNA for the CDR3: TGCGCCAGCAGCTTGGCCCTCGGGACCCAACAGACGCAAGGCTACACCTTC. It specifies CASSLALGTQQTQGYTF.

This clonotype has only one observation. This chain uses TRBV5-1 with TRBJ2-5; D perhaps matches TRBD1 (6 bases). CDR1 SGHRS and CDR2 YFSETQ come from the germline V gene. V lost 0 bases and J 5 bases, leaving 11 bases between the germline ends. The CDR3 runs 14 residues. Here the CDR3 DNA reads TGCGCCAGCAGCTTGGGGGGACAACTGGAGACCCAGTACTTC. Protein sequence: CASSLGGQLETQYF.

The rearrangement joins TRBV5-1 to TRBJ2-5, with 7 bases matching TRBD2. CDR3 length: 14 amino acids. J was trimmed by 4 bases and V by 0 bases; bases with no gene match: 3. Germline values: CDR1 SGHRS, CDR2 YFSETQ. The CDR3 loop reads CASSLELARETQYF. CDR3 nucleotide sequence: TGCGCCAGCAGCTTGGAACTAGCGCGAGAGACCCAGTACTTC.

The chain combines TRBV20-1 with TRBJ1-1; 9 nucleotides align to TRBD1. The CDR3 consists of 16 residues. Germline assignment: CDR1 DFQATT and CDR2 SNEGSKA (reference sequence). The V segment lost 3 bases and the J segment 4 bases; nucleotides outside the gene matches: 12. CDR3 DNA: TGCAGTGCTAGCCCCCAAATGGGACAGGGTGTCACTGAAGCTTTCTTT. Protein: CSASPQMGQGVTEAFF.

The genes are TRBV6-2 or TRBV6-3 and TRBJ2-2, with TRBD1 identical over 7 bases. After removal of 6 bases from V and 0 bases from J, the junction contained 4 bases not matched to a gene. The CDR3 is 15 amino acids. From germline, CDR1 is MNHEY and CDR2 SVGEGT. CDR3 sequence reads: CASSTGTANTGELFF. The DNA for the CDR3 is TGTGCCAGCAGCACTGGGACAGCGAACACCGGGGAGCTGTTTTTT.

V usage is TRBV2 and J usage is TRBJ2-2; TRBD1 matches at 7 bases. The CDR3 is 15 residues long. Germline trimming cut 4 bases from V and 6 bases from J; bases unmatched to any gene: 8. Germline values: CDR1 SNHLY, CDR2 FYNNEI. CDR3 sequence reads: CASSGGTVDAGELFF. The CDR3, as DNA: TGTGCCAGCAGTGGAGGGACAGTTGATGCCGGGGAGCTGTTTTTT.

V gene TRBV6-2 or TRBV6-3 combines with J gene TRBJ2-3, with 7 nucleotides matching TRBD1. The V gene end was trimmed by 2 bases and the J gene end by 1 base; junction bases not matched to a gene: 6. The CDR3 loop spans 16 amino acids. CDR1 is MNHEY and CDR2 is SVGEGT in the germline V gene. CDR3 DNA sequence: TGTGCCAGCAGTTACCCCCTCGGACAGGGCACAGATACGCAGTATTTT. Translated: CASSYPLGQGTDTQYF.

The rearrangement links TRBV5-6 to TRBJ2-7; D uncertain. Germline V lookup: CDR1 SGHDT, CDR2 YYEEEE. The CDR3 is 14 residues long. With 0 bases removed from V and 0 bases from J, the gap between germline ends came to 7 bases. This CDR3 reads CASSLDDGSYEQYF. CDR3 coding DNA: TGTGCCAGCAGCTTGGACGACGGCTCCTACGAGCAGTACTTC.

The genes are TRBV7-2 and TRBJ2-1; 10 nucleotides align to TRBD2. The CDR3 is made up of 14 amino acids. V dropped 5 bases and J dropped 7; count of bases not matched to a gene: 5. Germline V lookup: CDR1 SGHTA, CDR2 FQGNSA. In DNA, the CDR3 is TGTGCCAGCAGCCTGGGACTAGCGTGGAATGAGCAGTTCTTC. Translation gives CASSLGLAWNEQFF. Full variable domain (missing parts from reference TRBV7-2 and TRBJ2-1): GAGVSQSPSNKVTEKGKDVELRCDPISGHTALYWYRQSLGQGLEFLIYFQGNSAPDKSGLPSDRFSAERTGGSVSTLTIQRTQQEDSAVYLCASSLGLAWNEQFFGPGTRLTVL.

The V call is TRBV19, the J call TRBJ1-2; D remains ambiguous. Germline V gene lookup returns CDR1 LNHDA and CDR2 SQIVND (reference sequence). V was trimmed by 7 bases and J by 0 bases, leaving 9 bases between them. There are 13 residues in the CDR3. In DNA form, the CDR3 reads TGTGCCAGTACCTTTTCTACTAACTATGGCTACACCTTC. This gives the protein CASTFSTNYGYTF.

In this sample, this clonotype turned up a few times. The V gene is TRBV9, the J gene TRBJ1-2; D uncertain. The germline V gene encodes CDR1 SGDLS and CDR2 YYNGEE. This CDR3 has 12 residues. The germline V and J ends were trimmed by 0 bases and 8 bases, with 8 bases remaining between them. The CDR3 loop is CASSVVSGGYTF. The DNA for the CDR3 is TGTGCCAGCAGCGTAGTCTCTGGGGGCTACACCTTC.

The CDR3 reads CSVVVNEQFF. The CDR3 DNA sequence: TGCAGCGTTGTGGTTAATGAGCAGTTCTTC. The rearrangement uses TRBV29-1 and TRBJ2-1; D is uncertain. The CDR3 consists of 10 residues. Trimming took off 4 bases at V and 7 bases at J, with 5 bases between the two ends. CDR1 and CDR2 (germline): SQVTM, ANQGSEA.

This chain links TRBV30 with TRBJ1-2, with D perhaps TRBD1 (6 bases). This CDR3 spans 12 amino acids. V lost 1 base, J lost 10 bases, and 13 bases lay in between. Germline lookup yields CDR1 GTSNPN and CDR2 SVGIG (reference sequence). The CDR3 loop reads CAWSGDISTYTF. The CDR3 nucleotides read TGTGCCTGGAGTGGGGACATCTCTACCTACACCTTC.

This chain connects TRBV7-2 to TRBJ2-4; 8 bases fit TRBD1. Germline V gene sequence: CDR1 SGHTA, CDR2 FQGNSA. With 5 bases clipped from V and 6 bases from J, the junction kept 6 bases outside the gene matches. The CDR3 length is 14 residues. The CDR3 is CASSPGGIGNIQYF. The CDR3 DNA is TGTGCCAGCAGCCCAGGGGGCATCGGAAACATTCAGTACTTC.

The V gene is TRBV6-4, the J gene TRBJ2-3, with TRBD1 identical over 7 bases. CDR1 and CDR2 (germline): MRHNA, SNTAGT. The CDR3 contains 14 residues. With V trimmed by 4 bases and J by 4 bases, 5 bases remained unmatched. Written as DNA, the CDR3 is TGTGCCAGCAGTGCATACAGGGGCGCAGATACGCAGTATTTT. Its translation: CASSAYRGADTQYF.

This chain links TRBV28 with TRBJ2-2; 9 bases are a match to TRBD2. Germline loops: CDR1 MDHEN, CDR2 SYDVKM. J lost 5 bases, V lost 5 bases, and 6 bases had no gene match. This CDR3 has 15 amino acids. The CDR3 spells CASSDSGRVTGELFF. CDR3 nucleotides: TGTGCCAGCAGTGATAGCGGGAGAGTAACCGGGGAGCTGTTTTTT.

The chain is built from TRBV5-1 and TRBJ2-2; 7 nucleotides match TRBD1. The V and J ends lost 6 bases and 3 bases, in that order; junction bases with no gene match: 8. CDR1 and CDR2 (germline): SGHRS, YFSETQ. The CDR3 consists of 15 residues. The CDR3 loop reads CASNHRDSHTGELFF. DNA for the CDR3: TGCGCCAGCAACCACCGGGACAGCCACACCGGGGAGCTGTTTTTT.

The chain links TRBV25-1 to TRBJ1-1; the D is unclear. V was pared by 4 bases and J by 1 base, with 7 bases between. Germline CDR1 reads MGHDK; CDR2 reads SYGVNS. The CDR3 loop spans 13 amino acids. This CDR3 reads CASSATENTEAFF. In DNA form, the CDR3 reads TGTGCCAGCAGTGCGACGGAGAACACTGAAGCTTTCTTT.

The rearrangement uses TRBV2 and TRBJ2-1, with D possibly being TRBD2 (5 bases). The CDR3 runs to 14 residues. CDR1 is SNHLY and CDR2 is FYNNEI in the germline V gene. The V end was cut by 3 bases, the J end by 1 base, with 7 bases between. The chain's CDR3 is CASSERASYNEQFF. In DNA form, the CDR3 reads TGTGCCAGCAGTGAGAGGGCATCCTACAATGAGCAGTTCTTC. The whole variable domain, remainder taken from reference TRBV2 and TRBJ2-1, is EPEVTQTPSHQVTQMGQEVILRCVPISNHLYFYWYRQILGQKVEFLVSFYNNEISEKSEIFDDQFSVERPDGSNFTLKIRSTKLEDSAMYFCASSERASYNEQFFGPGTRLTVL.

The rearrangement joins TRBV9 to TRBJ1-1; TRBD1 aligns across 7 bases. The germline CDR1 and CDR2 sequences are SGDLS and YYNGEE. J gave up 2 bases and V 0 bases, and 4 bases lay outside the gene matches. This CDR3 has 15 amino acids. CDR3 sequence reads: CASSVEAGGNTEAFF. DNA of the CDR3: TGTGCCAGCAGCGTAGAGGCAGGGGGAAACACTGAAGCTTTCTTT.

CDR3 residues: CASSSALGGYSNQPQHF. In nucleotides, the CDR3 is TGTGCCAGCAGCTCCGCCCTCGGGGGATATAGCAATCAGCCCCAGCATTTT. The chain uses TRBV7-2 and TRBJ1-5, with a possible D match to TRBD1 (5 bases). CDR1 SGHTA and CDR2 FQGNSA come from the germline V gene. The CDR3 is made up of 17 amino acids. Trimming removed 4 bases at V and 0 bases at J, with 16 bases between.

This chain links TRBV18 with TRBJ1-2, with D hard to call. The CDR3 is 11 residues long. The germline CDR1 and CDR2 sequences are KGHSH and LQKENI. V lost 5 bases and J lost 4, with 5 bases in between. The CDR3 loop reads CASSTGYGYTF. The CDR3 bases are TGTGCCAGCTCAACCGGCTATGGCTACACCTTC.

V and J are TRBV4-2 and TRBJ1-4; D possibly corresponds to TRBD1 (5 bases). The length of the CDR3 is 14 residues. V gave up 6 bases and J gave up 8 bases, with 16 bases separating them. Germline V gene sequence: CDR1 LGHNA, CDR2 YNFKEQ. The CDR3 DNA follows: TGTGCCAGCAGACTCACAGGAATTGGCGAAAAACTGTTTTTT. Encoded protein: CASRLTGIGEKLFF.